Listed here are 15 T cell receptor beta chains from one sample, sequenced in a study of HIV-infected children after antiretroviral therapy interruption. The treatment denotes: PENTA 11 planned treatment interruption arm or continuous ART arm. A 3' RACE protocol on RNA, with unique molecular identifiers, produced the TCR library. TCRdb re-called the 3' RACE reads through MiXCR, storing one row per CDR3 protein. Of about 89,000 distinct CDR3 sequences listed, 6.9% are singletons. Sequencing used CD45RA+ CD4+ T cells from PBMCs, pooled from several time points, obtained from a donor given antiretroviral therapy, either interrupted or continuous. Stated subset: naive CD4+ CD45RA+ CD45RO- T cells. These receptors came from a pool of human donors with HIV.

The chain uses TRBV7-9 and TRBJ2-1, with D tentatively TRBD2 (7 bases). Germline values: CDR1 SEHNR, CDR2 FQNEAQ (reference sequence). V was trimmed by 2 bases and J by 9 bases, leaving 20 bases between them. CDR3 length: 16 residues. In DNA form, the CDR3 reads TGTGCCAGCAGCTTAAATTTCGCCGGGGGGCTCGTTGAGCAGTTCTTC. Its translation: CASSLNFAGGLVEQFF.

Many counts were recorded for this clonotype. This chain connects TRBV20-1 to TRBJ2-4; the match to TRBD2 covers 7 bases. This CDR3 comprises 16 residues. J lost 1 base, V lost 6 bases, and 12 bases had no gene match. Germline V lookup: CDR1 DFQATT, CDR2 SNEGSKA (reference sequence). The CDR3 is CSARNPREAAKNIQYF. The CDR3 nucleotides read TGCAGTGCCAGAAACCCACGGGAGGCGGCCAAAAACATTCAGTACTTC.

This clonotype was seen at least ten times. The CDR3 nucleotides are TGTGCCAGCAGCTTAGTCGTGGGCCGCTCCTACGAGCAGTACTTC. Translating gives CASSLVVGRSYEQYF. The rearrangement joins TRBV7-6 to TRBJ2-7; no firm D call. Germline V lookup: CDR1 SGHVS, CDR2 FNYEAQ. The V end lost 1 base, the J end lost 0 bases, and 10 bases lay between the germline ends. This CDR3 contains 15 residues.

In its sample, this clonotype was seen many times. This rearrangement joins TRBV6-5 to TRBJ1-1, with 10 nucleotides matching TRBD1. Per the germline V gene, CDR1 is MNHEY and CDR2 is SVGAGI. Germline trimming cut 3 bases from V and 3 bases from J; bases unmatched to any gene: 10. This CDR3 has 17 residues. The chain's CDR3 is CASSYLTGGWSHTEAFF. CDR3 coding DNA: TGTGCCAGCAGTTATTTGACAGGGGGCTGGTCCCACACTGAAGCTTTCTTT.

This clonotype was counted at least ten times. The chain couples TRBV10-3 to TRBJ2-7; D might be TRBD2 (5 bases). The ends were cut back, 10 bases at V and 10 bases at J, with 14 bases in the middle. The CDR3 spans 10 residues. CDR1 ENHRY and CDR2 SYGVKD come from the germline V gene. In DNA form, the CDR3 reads TGTGCCAGCGGTGAGGGTGAACAGTACTTC. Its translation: CASGEGEQYF.

The CDR3 reads CAISESSGQSNQPQHF. For the CDR3, the DNA is TGTGCCATCAGTGAGTCATCAGGGCAATCCAATCAGCCCCAGCATTTT. J is TRBJ1-5 and V is TRBV10-3, with D possibly TRBD1 on 5 matching bases. V was trimmed by 0 bases and J by 3 bases, leaving 12 bases between them. The CDR3 contains 16 residues. Per the germline V gene, CDR1 is ENHRY and CDR2 is SYGVKD.

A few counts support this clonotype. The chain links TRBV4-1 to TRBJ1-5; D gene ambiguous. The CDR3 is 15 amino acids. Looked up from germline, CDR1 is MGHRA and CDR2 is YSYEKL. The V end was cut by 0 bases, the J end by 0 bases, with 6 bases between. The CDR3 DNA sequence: TGCGCCAGCAGCCAAGACGAGAATAGCAATCAGCCCCAGCATTTT. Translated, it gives CASSQDENSNQPQHF.

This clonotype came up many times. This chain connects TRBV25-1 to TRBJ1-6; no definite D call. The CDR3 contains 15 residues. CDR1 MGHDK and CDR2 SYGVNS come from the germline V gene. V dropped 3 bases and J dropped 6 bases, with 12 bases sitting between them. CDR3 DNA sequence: TGTGCCAGCAGTGAGGCAGGACCCGGTAATTCACCCCTCCACTTT. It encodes CASSEAGPGNSPLHF.

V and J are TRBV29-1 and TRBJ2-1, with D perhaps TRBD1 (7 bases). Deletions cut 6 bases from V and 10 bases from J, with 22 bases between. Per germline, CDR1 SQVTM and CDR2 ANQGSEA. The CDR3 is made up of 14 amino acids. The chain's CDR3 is CSVRAGQSHGEQFF. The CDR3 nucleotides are TGCAGCGTGAGGGCGGGACAGTCCCACGGGGAGCAGTTCTTC.

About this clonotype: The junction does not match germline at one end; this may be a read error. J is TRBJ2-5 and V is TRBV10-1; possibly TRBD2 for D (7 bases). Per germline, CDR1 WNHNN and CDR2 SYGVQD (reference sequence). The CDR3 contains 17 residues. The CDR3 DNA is TGTGCCAGCAGTGATGCCTGGGGGGGCGCGAACCAAGACACCCAGTACTTT. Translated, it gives CASSDAWGGANQDTQYF.

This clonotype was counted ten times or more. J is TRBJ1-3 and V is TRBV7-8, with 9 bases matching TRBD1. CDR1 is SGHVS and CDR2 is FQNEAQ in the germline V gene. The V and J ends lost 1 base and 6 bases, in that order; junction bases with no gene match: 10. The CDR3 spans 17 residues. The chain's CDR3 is CASSLDRTGGSENTIYF. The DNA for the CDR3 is TGTGCCAGCAGCTTAGATCGCACAGGGGGCTCGGAAAACACCATATATTTT.

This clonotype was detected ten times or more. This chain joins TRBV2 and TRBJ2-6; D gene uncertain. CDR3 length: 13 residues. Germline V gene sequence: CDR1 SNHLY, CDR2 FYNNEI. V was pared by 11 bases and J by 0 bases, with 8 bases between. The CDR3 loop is CARAISGANVLTF. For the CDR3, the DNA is TGTGCCCGAGCAATCTCTGGGGCCAACGTCCTGACTTTC.

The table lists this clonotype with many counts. CDR3 in DNA: TGCGCCAGCAGCCTGGGGGATAGCGGGGGCTCAGAGACCCAGTACTTC. This translates into CASSLGDSGGSETQYF. The rearrangement uses TRBV4-1 and TRBJ2-5; 9 bases match TRBD2. This CDR3 region has 16 residues. The germline gives CDR1 MGHRA, CDR2 YSYEKL. V gave up 4 bases and J gave up 4 bases; unmatched junction bases: 10.

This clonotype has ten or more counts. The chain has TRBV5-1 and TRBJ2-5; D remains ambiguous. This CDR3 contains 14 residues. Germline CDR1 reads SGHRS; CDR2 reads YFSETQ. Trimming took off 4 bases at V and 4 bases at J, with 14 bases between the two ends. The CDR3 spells CASSSPGRPETQYF. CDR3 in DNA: TGCGCCAGCAGCAGCCCTGGGCGTCCAGAGACCCAGTACTTC.

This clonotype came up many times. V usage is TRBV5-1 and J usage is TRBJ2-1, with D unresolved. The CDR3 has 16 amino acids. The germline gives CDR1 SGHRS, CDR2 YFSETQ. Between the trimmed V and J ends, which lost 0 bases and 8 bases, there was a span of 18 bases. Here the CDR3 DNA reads TGCGCCAGCAGCTTGGCCAATAAGGTGATCTCCCATGAGCAGTTCTTC. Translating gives CASSLANKVISHEQFF.